This T cell receptor (beta chain) was profiled in a study of shared clonotypes between healthy human individuals. In germline, CDR1 is PRHDT, CDR2 FYEKMQ (reference sequence). The V end was cut by 5 bases, the J end by 3 bases, with 14 bases between. The CDR3 is 14 residues long. Tens of thousands of T cell genomes (about 0.2 ug DNA) went into each sorted-subset replicate. As processed by the authors: Owing to the provision of junction-only sequences devoid of quality scores by immunoSEQ, filtering differed. Sequencing used immunoSEQ multiplex PCR; TCRdb keeps in-frame clones, though not all of them. That table is the source of V, J and clone size, and D and trimming were worked out from the DNA. The table lists about 2.1 million clones, approximately 94% of them singletons, with 1.5% to 2% in the top ten. Worth noting for this clone: The antigen remains undetermined.

Findings and caveats of the study: Sharing of clonotypes among donors was expected to vary with sequencing depth.

As defined, naive CD8 cells were CD45RO-negative and positively selected for CCR7, with terminally differentiated effector memory CD45RA+ cells excluded. Every donor, a Caucasian adult, lived in Nashville, Tennessee. The sequence derives from a man in his late teens or twenties in good health. Some clones in this sample may be carry-over from other donors' samples. The chain couples TRBV13 to TRBJ2-7; D not certain. Sequencing input: naive CD8+ T cells from PBMCs. Written as DNA, the CDR3 is TGTGCCAGCAGCCCAGACAACGACCTCTACGAGCAGTACTTC. Translation: CASSPDNDLYEQYF. The full variable domain, in which reference TRBV13 and TRBJ2-7 provide the parts outside the CDR3, is AAGVIQSPRHLIKEKRETATLKCYPIPRHDTVYWYQQGPGQDPQFLISFYEKMQSDKGSIPDRFSAQQFSDYHSELNMSSLELGDSALYFCASSPDNDLYEQYFGPGTRLTVT.